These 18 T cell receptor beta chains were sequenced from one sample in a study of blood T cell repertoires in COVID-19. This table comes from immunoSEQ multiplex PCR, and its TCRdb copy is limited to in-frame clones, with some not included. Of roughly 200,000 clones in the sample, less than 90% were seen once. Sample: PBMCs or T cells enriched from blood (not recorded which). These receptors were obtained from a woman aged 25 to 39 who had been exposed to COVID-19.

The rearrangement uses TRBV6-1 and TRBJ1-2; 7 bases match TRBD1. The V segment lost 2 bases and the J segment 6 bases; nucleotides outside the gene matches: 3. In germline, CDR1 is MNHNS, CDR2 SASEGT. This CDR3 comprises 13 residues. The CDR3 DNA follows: TGTGCCAGCAGTGAACGACAGGGCGATGGCTACACCTTC. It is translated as CASSERQGDGYTF.

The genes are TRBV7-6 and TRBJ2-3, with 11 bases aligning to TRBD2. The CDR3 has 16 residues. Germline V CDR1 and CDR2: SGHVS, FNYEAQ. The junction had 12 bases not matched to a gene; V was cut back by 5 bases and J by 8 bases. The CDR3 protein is CASSPGTSGGPSTQYF. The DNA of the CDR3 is TGTGCCAGCAGCCCCGGGACTAGCGGAGGTCCTAGTACGCAGTATTTT.

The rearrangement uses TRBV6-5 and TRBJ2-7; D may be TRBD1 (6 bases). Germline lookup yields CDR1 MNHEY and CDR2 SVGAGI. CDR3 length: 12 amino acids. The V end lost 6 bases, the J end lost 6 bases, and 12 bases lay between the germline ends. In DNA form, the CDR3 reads TGTGCCAGCAGGACCACAGGGCTCGAGCAGTACTTC. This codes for CASRTTGLEQYF.

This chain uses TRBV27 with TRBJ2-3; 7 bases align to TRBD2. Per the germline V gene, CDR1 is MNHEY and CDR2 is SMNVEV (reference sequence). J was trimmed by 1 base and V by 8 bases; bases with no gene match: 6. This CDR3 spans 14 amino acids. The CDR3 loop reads CASHPTSGTDTQYF. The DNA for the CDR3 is TGTGCCAGCCACCCCACTAGCGGCACAGATACGCAGTATTTT.

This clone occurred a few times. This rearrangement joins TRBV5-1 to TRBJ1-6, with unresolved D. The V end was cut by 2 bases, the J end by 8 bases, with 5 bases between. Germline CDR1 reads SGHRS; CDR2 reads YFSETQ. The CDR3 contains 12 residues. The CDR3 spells CASSFGDSPLHF. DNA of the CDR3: TGCGCCAGCAGCTTCGGGGATTCACCCCTCCACTTT.

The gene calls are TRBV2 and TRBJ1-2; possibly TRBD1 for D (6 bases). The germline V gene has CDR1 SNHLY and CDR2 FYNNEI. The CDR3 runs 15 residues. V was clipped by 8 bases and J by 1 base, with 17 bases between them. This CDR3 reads CASGAQGRGNYGYTF. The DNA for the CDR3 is TGTGCCAGCGGCGCTCAGGGGAGGGGTAACTATGGCTACACCTTC.

CDR3 coding DNA: TGTGCCAGTAGTACCACAGCGGCCCCCTACGAGCAGTACTTC. Translating it yields CASSTTAAPYEQYF. The chain couples TRBV19 to TRBJ2-7; perhaps TRBD2 as D (5 bases). This CDR3 has 14 residues. CDR1 and CDR2 (germline): LNHDA, SQIVND (reference sequence). Trimming pared 4 bases from V and 2 bases from J, leaving 12 bases between.

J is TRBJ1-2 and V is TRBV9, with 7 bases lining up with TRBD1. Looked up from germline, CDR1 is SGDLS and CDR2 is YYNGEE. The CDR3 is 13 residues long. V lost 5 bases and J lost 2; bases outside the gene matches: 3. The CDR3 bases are TGTGCCAGCAGGGACAGGAAGAACTATGGCTACACCTTC. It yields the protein CASRDRKNYGYTF. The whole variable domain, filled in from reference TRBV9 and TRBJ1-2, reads DSGVTQTPKHLITATGQRVTLRCSPRSGDLSVYWYQQSLDQGLQFLIQYYNGEERAKGNILERFSAQQFPDLHSELNLSSLELGDSALYFCASRDRKNYGYTFGSGTRLTVV.

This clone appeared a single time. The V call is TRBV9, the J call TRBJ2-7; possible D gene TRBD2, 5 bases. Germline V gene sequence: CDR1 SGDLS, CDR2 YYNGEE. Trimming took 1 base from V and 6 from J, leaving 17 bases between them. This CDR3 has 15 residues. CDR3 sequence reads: CASSVSGRAPGEQYF. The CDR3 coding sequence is TGTGCCAGCAGCGTATCCGGGCGGGCTCCTGGCGAGCAGTACTTC.

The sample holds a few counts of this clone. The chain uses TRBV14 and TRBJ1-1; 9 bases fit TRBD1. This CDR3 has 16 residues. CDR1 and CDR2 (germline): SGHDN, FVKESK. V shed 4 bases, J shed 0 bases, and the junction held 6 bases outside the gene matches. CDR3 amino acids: CASSPWTGAMNTEAFF. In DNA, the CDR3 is TGTGCCAGCAGCCCGTGGACAGGGGCTATGAACACTGAAGCTTTCTTT.

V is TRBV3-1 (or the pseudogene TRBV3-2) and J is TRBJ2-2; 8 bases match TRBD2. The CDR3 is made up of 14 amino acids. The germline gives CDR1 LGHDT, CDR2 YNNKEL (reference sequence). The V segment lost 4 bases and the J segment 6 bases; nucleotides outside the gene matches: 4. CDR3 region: CASSPGGRAGELFF. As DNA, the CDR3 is TGTGCCAGCAGCCCGGGAGGGAGGGCCGGGGAGCTGTTTTTT.

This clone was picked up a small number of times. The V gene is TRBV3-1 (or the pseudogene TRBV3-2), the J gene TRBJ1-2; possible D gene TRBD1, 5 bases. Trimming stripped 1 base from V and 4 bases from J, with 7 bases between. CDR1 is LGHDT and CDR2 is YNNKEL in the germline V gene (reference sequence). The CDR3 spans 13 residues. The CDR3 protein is CASSQGTTYGYTF. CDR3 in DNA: TGTGCCAGCAGCCAAGGGACAACCTATGGCTACACCTTC.

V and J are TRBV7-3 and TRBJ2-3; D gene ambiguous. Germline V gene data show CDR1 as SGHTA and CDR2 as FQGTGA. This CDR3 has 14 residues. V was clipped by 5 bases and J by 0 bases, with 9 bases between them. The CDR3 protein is CASSPESSTDTQYF. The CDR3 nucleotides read TGTGCCAGCAGCCCTGAAAGCAGCACAGATACGCAGTATTTT.

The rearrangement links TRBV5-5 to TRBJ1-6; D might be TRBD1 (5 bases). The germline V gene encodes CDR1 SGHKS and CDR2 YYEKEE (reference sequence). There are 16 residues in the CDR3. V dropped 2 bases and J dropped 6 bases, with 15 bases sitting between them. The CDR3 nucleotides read TGTGCCAGCAGCTTTGGGGGGAGAGGGCTTAATTCACCCCTCCACTTT. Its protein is CASSFGGRGLNSPLHF. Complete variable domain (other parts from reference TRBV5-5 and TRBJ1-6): DAGVTQSPTHLIKTRGQQVTLRCSPISGHKSVSWYQQVLGQGPQFIFQYYEKEERGRGNFPDRFSARQFPNYSSELNVNALLLGDSALYLCASSFGGRGLNSPLHFGNGTRLTVT.

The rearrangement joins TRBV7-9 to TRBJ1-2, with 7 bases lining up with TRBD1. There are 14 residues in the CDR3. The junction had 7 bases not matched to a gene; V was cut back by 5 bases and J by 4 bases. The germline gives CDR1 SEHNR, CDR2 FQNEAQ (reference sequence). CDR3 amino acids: CASSVRQGGYGYTF. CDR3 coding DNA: TGTGCCAGCAGCGTACGACAGGGAGGCTATGGCTACACCTTC. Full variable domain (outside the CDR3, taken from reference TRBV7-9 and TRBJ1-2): DTGVSQNPRHKITKRGQNVTFRCDPISEHNRLYWYRQTLGQGPEFLTYFQNEAQLEKSRLLSDRFSAERPKGSFSTLEIQRTEQGDSAMYLCASSVRQGGYGYTFGSGTRLTVV.

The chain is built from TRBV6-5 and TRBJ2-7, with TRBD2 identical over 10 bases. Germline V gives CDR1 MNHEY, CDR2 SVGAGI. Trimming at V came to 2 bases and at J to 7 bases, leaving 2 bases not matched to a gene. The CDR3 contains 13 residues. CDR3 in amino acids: CASSYRGLAEQYF. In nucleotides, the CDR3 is TGTGCCAGCAGTTACCGGGGACTAGCGGAGCAGTACTTC.

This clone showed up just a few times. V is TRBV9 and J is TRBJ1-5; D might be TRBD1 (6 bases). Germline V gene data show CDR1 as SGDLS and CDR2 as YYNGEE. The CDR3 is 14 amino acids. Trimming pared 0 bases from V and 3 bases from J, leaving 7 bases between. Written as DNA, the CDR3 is TGTGCCAGCAGCGTAGCAGGGGACAATCAGCCCCAGCATTTT. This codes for CASSVAGDNQPQHF.

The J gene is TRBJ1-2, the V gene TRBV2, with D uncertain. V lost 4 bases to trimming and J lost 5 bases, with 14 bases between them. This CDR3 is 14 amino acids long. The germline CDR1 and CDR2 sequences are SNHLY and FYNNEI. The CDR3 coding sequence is TGTGCCAGCAGTGTTAAGGAGGGCGGGTATGGCTACACCTTC. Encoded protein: CASSVKEGGYGYTF.